The rows below give T cell receptor beta chains drawn from one sample of a study of blood T cell repertoires in COVID-19. TCRdb's copy holds only in-frame clones and misses some; the assay was immunoSEQ multiplex PCR. The table records under 200,000 clones, approximately 82% of them present only once. Sequenced: PBMCs or T cells enriched from blood (not recorded which). Receptor source: a woman aged 60-75 years with acute COVID-19. CDR3s include the opening cysteine and the closing phenylalanine or tryptophan. Fields, in order: D gene, clone size, V gene, J gene, CDR3 length, CDR3 protein, CDR3 DNA. A D gene is named only where the DNA matches it firmly. The listing skips clone size in some rows; elsewhere it reads once, few, many or a size class.

d_gene: -; abundance: -; v_gene: TRBV28; j_gene: TRBJ1-2; len: 14; CDR3aa: CASSLTTGNYGYTF; CDR3nt: TGTGCCAGCAGTTTAACCACAGGGAACTATGGCTACACCTTC
d_gene: -; abundance: -; v_gene: TRBV5-1; j_gene: TRBJ2-5; len: 13; CDR3aa: CASSLRERETQYF; CDR3nt: TGCGCCAGCAGCTTGCGCGAGAGGGAGACCCAGTACTTC
d_gene: -; abundance: few; v_gene: TRBV6-5; j_gene: TRBJ2-3; len: 13; CDR3aa: CASSPGEADTQYF; CDR3nt: TGTGCCAGCAGCCCCGGTGAAGCAGATACGCAGTATTTT
d_gene: -; abundance: -; v_gene: TRBV6-2/TRBV6-3; j_gene: TRBJ1-1; len: 12; CDR3aa: CASSRLRSEAFF; CDR3nt: TGTGCCAGCAGTCGATTGAGGAGTGAAGCTTTCTTT
d_gene: TRBD1; abundance: few; v_gene: TRBV2; j_gene: TRBJ1-5; len: 16; CDR3aa: CASSGPRDRGNQPQHF; CDR3nt: TGTGCCAGCAGTGGGCCCCGGGACAGGGGAAATCAGCCCCAGCATTTT
d_gene: -; abundance: -; v_gene: TRBV6-2/TRBV6-3; j_gene: TRBJ1-1; len: 16; CDR3aa: CASSYLPGSMNTEAFF; CDR3nt: TGTGCCAGCAGTTATTTGCCCGGGTCCATGAACACTGAAGCTTTCTTT
d_gene: TRBD1; abundance: -; v_gene: TRBV29-1; j_gene: TRBJ2-2; len: 14; CDR3aa: CSVRGQERTGELFF; CDR3nt: TGCAGCGTGAGGGGACAGGAGAGAACCGGGGAGCTGTTTTTT
d_gene: TRBD1; abundance: few; v_gene: TRBV19; j_gene: TRBJ1-2; len: 11; CDR3aa: CATGQFYGYTF; CDR3nt: TGTGCCACGGGACAGTTCTATGGCTACACCTTC
d_gene: -; abundance: -; v_gene: TRBV7-2; j_gene: TRBJ2-2; len: 13; CDR3aa: CASKIRVSGELFF; CDR3nt: TGTGCCAGCAAGATACGGGTATCCGGGGAGCTGTTTTTT
d_gene: -; abundance: -; v_gene: TRBV29-1; j_gene: TRBJ1-1; len: 13; CDR3aa: CSVEGRLNTEAFF; CDR3nt: TGCAGCGTTGAAGGGCGGTTGAACACTGAAGCTTTCTTT
d_gene: -; abundance: -; v_gene: TRBV30; j_gene: TRBJ2-1; len: 12; CDR3aa: CAWSRDFREQFF; CDR3nt: TGTGCCTGGAGTAGGGACTTTCGAGAGCAGTTCTTC
d_gene: TRBD2; abundance: -; v_gene: TRBV11-2; j_gene: TRBJ2-2; len: 16; CDR3aa: CASSLGGGGVTGELFF; CDR3nt: TGTGCCAGCAGCTTAGGTGGGGGAGGGGTCACCGGGGAGCTGTTTTTT
d_gene: -; abundance: -; v_gene: TRBV24-1; j_gene: TRBJ2-1; len: 16; CDR3aa: CATSDPTRGFYNEQFF; CDR3nt: TGTGCCACCAGTGATCCCACCCGGGGGTTCTACAATGAGCAGTTCTTC
d_gene: -; abundance: -; v_gene: TRBV12-3/TRBV12-4; j_gene: TRBJ1-2; len: 13; CDR3aa: CASSLTVNYGYTF; CDR3nt: TGTGCCAGCAGTCTAACCGTGAACTATGGCTACACCTTC
d_gene: -; abundance: few; v_gene: TRBV21-1; j_gene: TRBJ1-5; len: 15; CDR3aa: CASGIREAAGQPQHF; CDR3nt: TGTGCCAGCGGGATCAGGGAGGCTGCGGGTCAGCCCCAGCATTTT
d_gene: TRBD1; abundance: -; v_gene: TRBV7-2; j_gene: TRBJ2-7; len: 17; CDR3aa: CASSFSGLTGGGYEQYF; CDR3nt: TGTGCCAGCAGCTTTAGCGGGCTGACAGGGGGAGGCTACGAGCAGTACTTC
d_gene: TRBD2; abundance: -; v_gene: TRBV7-8; j_gene: TRBJ2-7; len: 15; CDR3aa: CASSLGASGYYEQYF; CDR3nt: TGTGCCAGCAGCTTGGGGGCTAGCGGGTACTACGAGCAGTACTTC
d_gene: -; abundance: -; v_gene: TRBV9; j_gene: TRBJ1-3; len: 16; CDR3aa: CASSVEGRGSGNTIYF; CDR3nt: TGTGCCAGCAGCGTAGAGGGCAGGGGCTCCGGAAACACCATATATTTT
d_gene: TRBD2; abundance: -; v_gene: TRBV28; j_gene: TRBJ2-1; len: 15; CDR3aa: CASSRTSGAYNEQFF; CDR3nt: TGTGCCAGCAGTAGAACTAGCGGGGCGTACAATGAGCAGTTCTTC
d_gene: TRBD2; abundance: -; v_gene: TRBV19; j_gene: TRBJ2-7; len: 18; CDR3aa: CASSTIAWGGVTSYEQYF; CDR3nt: TGTGCCAGTAGTACCATAGCCTGGGGGGGAGTAACCTCCTACGAGCAGTACTTC
d_gene: TRBD1; abundance: -; v_gene: TRBV30; j_gene: TRBJ2-2; len: 16; CDR3aa: CAWSVPGTGVTGELFF; CDR3nt: TGTGCCTGGAGTGTCCCAGGGACAGGGGTCACCGGGGAGCTGTTTTTT
d_gene: TRBD2; abundance: -; v_gene: TRBV7-2; j_gene: TRBJ2-1; len: 15; CDR3aa: CASSRLAGVADEQFF; CDR3nt: TGTGCCAGCAGCCGGCTAGCGGGAGTTGCCGATGAGCAGTTCTTC
d_gene: -; abundance: -; v_gene: TRBV7-2; j_gene: TRBJ1-6; len: 16; CDR3aa: CASSLYMGPNNSPLHF; CDR3nt: TGTGCCAGCAGCTTGTATATGGGGCCAAATAATTCACCCCTCCACTTT
d_gene: -; abundance: -; v_gene: TRBV6-1; j_gene: TRBJ1-5; len: 14; CDR3aa: CASSDRGGNQPQHF; CDR3nt: TGTGCCAGCAGTGATCGGGGTGGCAATCAGCCCCAGCATTTT
d_gene: TRBD2; abundance: few; v_gene: TRBV29-1; j_gene: TRBJ2-5; len: 12; CDR3aa: CSVWASGGLKYF; CDR3nt: TGCAGCGTTTGGGCTAGCGGGGGGCTGAAGTACTTC
d_gene: TRBD2; abundance: -; v_gene: TRBV24-1; j_gene: TRBJ2-1; len: 19; CDR3aa: CATSEPGLAGTQSYNEQFF; CDR3nt: TGTGCCACCAGTGAACCCGGGCTAGCGGGTACCCAATCCTACAATGAGCAGTTCTTC
d_gene: -; abundance: -; v_gene: TRBV10-1; j_gene: TRBJ2-3; len: 14; CDR3aa: CASSEGESTDTQYF; CDR3nt: TGCGCCAGCAGTGAAGGAGAGAGCACAGATACGCAGTATTTT
d_gene: TRBD2; abundance: -; v_gene: TRBV2; j_gene: TRBJ2-5; len: 13; CDR3aa: CASSDPGGETQYF; CDR3nt: TGTGCCAGCAGTGATCCGGGAGGGGAGACCCAGTACTTC
d_gene: TRBD1; abundance: -; v_gene: TRBV19; j_gene: TRBJ2-5; len: 15; CDR3aa: CASRNRDRVSETQYF; CDR3nt: TGTGCCAGTAGGAACCGGGACAGGGTTTCAGAGACCCAGTACTTC
d_gene: -; abundance: -; v_gene: TRBV4-3; j_gene: TRBJ1-2; len: 16; CDR3aa: CASSEAGYRAASGYTF; CDR3nt: TGCGCCAGCAGCGAAGCGGGGTACAGGGCTGCTTCTGGCTACACCTTC
d_gene: -; abundance: -; v_gene: TRBV10-3; j_gene: TRBJ2-1; len: 14; CDR3aa: CAISESGQIGGQFF; CDR3nt: TGTGCCATCAGTGAGTCTGGACAGATCGGTGGGCAGTTCTTC
d_gene: -; abundance: -; v_gene: TRBV19; j_gene: TRBJ1-5; len: 13; CDR3aa: CASSEADNQPQHF; CDR3nt: TGTGCCAGTAGCGAGGCGGACAATCAGCCCCAGCATTTT
d_gene: -; abundance: -; v_gene: TRBV19; j_gene: TRBJ1-5; len: 16; CDR3aa: CASSIDRGRGNQPQHF; CDR3nt: TGTGCCAGTAGTATAGATCGGGGGAGAGGCAATCAGCCCCAGCATTTT
d_gene: -; abundance: -; v_gene: TRBV11-2; j_gene: TRBJ1-6; len: 12; CDR3aa: CASSFPRAPLHF; CDR3nt: TGTGCCAGCAGCTTTCCGCGGGCACCCCTCCACTTT
d_gene: TRBD2; abundance: few; v_gene: TRBV2; j_gene: TRBJ2-1; len: 14; CDR3aa: CASVTSDRYNEQFF; CDR3nt: TGTGCCAGTGTGACTAGCGACCGATACAATGAGCAGTTCTTC
d_gene: -; abundance: -; v_gene: TRBV7-9; j_gene: TRBJ1-1; len: 14; CDR3aa: CASSLLRGDTEAFF; CDR3nt: TGTGCCAGCAGCTTACTGCGCGGGGACACTGAAGCTTTCTTT
d_gene: TRBD1; abundance: -; v_gene: TRBV6-1; j_gene: TRBJ1-1; len: 14; CDR3aa: CASSDGVTGGEAFF; CDR3nt: TGTGCCAGCAGTGACGGGGTGACAGGGGGTGAAGCTTTCTTT
d_gene: -; abundance: -; v_gene: TRBV3-1/TRBV3-2; j_gene: TRBJ2-2; len: 15; CDR3aa: CASSPGLANTGELFF; CDR3nt: TGTGCCAGCAGCCCGGGACTCGCGAACACCGGGGAGCTGTTTTTT
d_gene: TRBD1; abundance: -; v_gene: TRBV9; j_gene: TRBJ2-5; len: 16; CDR3aa: CASSVAGTGGVETQYF; CDR3nt: TGTGCCAGCAGCGTAGCAGGGACAGGGGGCGTTGAGACCCAGTACTTC
d_gene: -; abundance: -; v_gene: TRBV28; j_gene: TRBJ1-1; len: 15; CDR3aa: CASSFSLPGNTEAFF; CDR3nt: TGTGCCAGCAGTTTTTCGCTGCCCGGGAACACTGAAGCTTTCTTT
d_gene: -; abundance: -; v_gene: TRBV5-6; j_gene: TRBJ1-1; len: 12; CDR3aa: CASSSQAIEAFF; CDR3nt: TGTGCCAGCAGCTCACAGGCGATAGAAGCTTTCTTT
d_gene: -; abundance: -; v_gene: TRBV27; j_gene: TRBJ1-1; len: 13; CDR3aa: CASSFRGMAEAFF; CDR3nt: TGTGCCAGCAGTTTCCGGGGAATGGCTGAAGCTTTCTTT
d_gene: -; abundance: -; v_gene: TRBV6-2/TRBV6-3; j_gene: TRBJ1-1; len: 14; CDR3aa: CASSYSIGSPVAFF; CDR3nt: TGTGCCAGCAGTTACTCGATCGGGAGTCCGGTAGCTTTCTTT
d_gene: -; abundance: -; v_gene: TRBV2; j_gene: TRBJ2-5; len: 12; CDR3aa: CARRLQRQTQYF; CDR3nt: TGTGCCAGACGCCTCCAGAGGCAGACCCAGTACTTC
d_gene: TRBD2; abundance: -; v_gene: TRBV10-3; j_gene: TRBJ2-5; len: 19; CDR3aa: CAISESAVGLAGSRKTQYF; CDR3nt: TGTGCCATCAGTGAGTCCGCCGTTGGACTAGCGGGAAGTCGGAAGACCCAGTACTTC
d_gene: -; abundance: -; v_gene: TRBV7-2; j_gene: TRBJ2-2; len: 13; CDR3aa: CASTSGWWSELFF; CDR3nt: TGTGCCAGCACCTCTGGGTGGTGGAGTGAGCTGTTTTTT
d_gene: TRBD1; abundance: -; v_gene: TRBV4-3; j_gene: TRBJ2-1; len: 16; CDR3aa: CASSQDRVSSYNEQFF; CDR3nt: TGCGCCAGCAGCCAGGACAGGGTAAGCTCCTACAATGAGCAGTTCTTC
d_gene: TRBD1; abundance: few; v_gene: TRBV5-4; j_gene: TRBJ2-3; len: 14; CDR3aa: CASSEGQGTDTQYF; CDR3nt: TGTGCCAGCAGCGAAGGACAGGGTACAGATACGCAGTATTTT
d_gene: -; abundance: -; v_gene: TRBV9; j_gene: TRBJ1-2; len: 15; CDR3aa: CASSVDGQANYGYTF; CDR3nt: TGTGCCAGCAGCGTAGACGGCCAGGCCAACTATGGCTACACCTTC
d_gene: -; abundance: once; v_gene: TRBV28; j_gene: TRBJ2-2; len: 16; CDR3aa: CASRVQYQGSTGELFF; CDR3nt: TGTGCCAGCAGGGTACAGTACCAGGGGAGCACCGGGGAGCTGTTTTTT
d_gene: -; abundance: -; v_gene: TRBV7-2; j_gene: TRBJ1-2; len: 15; CDR3aa: CASSLGTADFYGYTF; CDR3nt: TGTGCCAGCAGCTTAGGGACAGCAGATTTCTATGGCTACACCTTC
d_gene: TRBD1; abundance: -; v_gene: TRBV6-5; j_gene: TRBJ1-4; len: 14; CDR3aa: CASRRTGTNEKLFF; CDR3nt: TGTGCCAGCAGACGGACAGGGACTAATGAAAAACTGTTTTTT
d_gene: TRBD1; abundance: -; v_gene: TRBV5-6; j_gene: TRBJ1-1; len: 13; CDR3aa: CASSSTGGTEAFF; CDR3nt: TGTGCCAGCAGCTCAACAGGGGGCACTGAAGCTTTCTTT
d_gene: -; abundance: -; v_gene: TRBV15; j_gene: TRBJ1-2; len: 17; CDR3aa: CATSRDWGGRGDYGYTF; CDR3nt: TGTGCCACCAGCAGAGATTGGGGTGGCAGGGGAGACTATGGCTACACCTTC
d_gene: -; abundance: -; v_gene: TRBV5-1; j_gene: TRBJ1-3; len: 14; CDR3aa: CASSPGSAGNTIYF; CDR3nt: TGCGCCAGCAGCCCGGGATCCGCTGGAAACACCATATATTTT